Described below is a single T cell receptor beta chain sequence and its context. Antigen: not known. Compared with germline, one end of the junction differs, possibly owing to a read error. This record comes from a study of identical twins. A universal primer site was added by template switching, and unique molecular identifiers were carried by the cDNA. TCRdb fed the 5' RACE reads into MiXCR, producing one record per CDR3 protein. Found here are under 350,000 distinct CDR3 sequences, 8.5% to 9.5% of them singletons; the top ten hold around 7.1%. Findings of the study overall: Some out-of-frame alpha sequences were shared by twins, and these showed excess low generation probability. Monozygotic twin pairs showed more out-of-frame TCR alpha sharing than models estimated. Insertions ran lower in abundant cord blood beta clonotypes, though not in memory repertoires.

These data were also filed under a second study, of yellow fever vaccine responses in identical twins.

The origin of this receptor is a woman aged 18-30 years in good health. Material for sequencing was CD8+ T cells sorted from blood.

CDR3 nucleotides: TGTGCCAGCACCCAAGAGGTCTCAGGGGCTGGGGCCAACGTCCTGACTTTC. It is translated as CASTQEVSGAGANVLTF. The chain carries TRBV3-1 and TRBJ2-6; perhaps TRBD1 as D (6 bases). Per the germline V gene, CDR1 is LGHDT and CDR2 is YNNKEL (reference sequence). The CDR3 sequence is 17 residues long.